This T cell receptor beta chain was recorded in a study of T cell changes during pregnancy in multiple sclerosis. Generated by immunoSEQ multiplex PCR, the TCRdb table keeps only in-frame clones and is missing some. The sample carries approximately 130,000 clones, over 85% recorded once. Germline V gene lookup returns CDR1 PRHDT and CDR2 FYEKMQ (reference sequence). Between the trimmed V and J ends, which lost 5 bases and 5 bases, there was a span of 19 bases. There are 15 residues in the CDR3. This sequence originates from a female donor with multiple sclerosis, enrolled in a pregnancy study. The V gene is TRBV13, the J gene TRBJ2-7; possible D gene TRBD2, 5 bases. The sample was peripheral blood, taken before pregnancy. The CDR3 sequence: CASSPRPRGPDEQYF. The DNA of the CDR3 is TGTGCCAGCAGCCCCCGGCCCAGAGGGCCTGACGAGCAGTACTTC. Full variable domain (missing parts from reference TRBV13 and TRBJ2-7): AAGVIQSPRHLIKEKRETATLKCYPIPRHDTVYWYQQGPGQDPQFLISFYEKMQSDKGSIPDRFSAQQFSDYHSELNMSSLELGDSALYFCASSPRPRGPDEQYFGPGTRLTVT.